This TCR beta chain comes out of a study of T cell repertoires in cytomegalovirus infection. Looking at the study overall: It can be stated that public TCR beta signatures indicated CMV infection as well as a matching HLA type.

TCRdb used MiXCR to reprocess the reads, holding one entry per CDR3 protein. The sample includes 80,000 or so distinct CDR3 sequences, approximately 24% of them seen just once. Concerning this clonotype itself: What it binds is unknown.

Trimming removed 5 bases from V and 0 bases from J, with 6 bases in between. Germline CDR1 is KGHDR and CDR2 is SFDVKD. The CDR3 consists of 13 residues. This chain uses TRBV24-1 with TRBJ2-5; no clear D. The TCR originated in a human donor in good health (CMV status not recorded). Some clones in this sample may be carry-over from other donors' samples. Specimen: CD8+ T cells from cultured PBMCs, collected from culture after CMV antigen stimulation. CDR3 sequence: CATSAGYQETQYF. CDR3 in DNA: TGTGCCACCAGTGCAGGTTACCAAGAGACCCAGTACTTC.